This TCR beta chain was retrieved from a study of tumor-infiltrating lymphocytes in oesophageal squamous cell carcinoma. Each CDR3 protein gets one entry after TCRdb re-called the PCR reads with MiXCR. The sample carries 7,100 or so distinct CDR3 sequences, 15% to 17% recorded once. J gave up 1 base and V 6 bases, and 7 bases lay outside the gene matches. Germline V gene sequence: CDR1 MNHNS, CDR2 SASEGT. CDR3 length: 16 residues. There are many counts of this clonotype. The chain carries TRBV6-1 and TRBJ2-4, with TRBD1 identical over 9 bases. The sample comprised blood. This receptor was identified in a male donor with esophageal squamous cell carcinoma. The CDR3 loop is CASSPRGTGAKNIQYF. DNA of the CDR3: TGTGCCAGCAGCCCCCGGGGGACAGGGGCCAAAAACATTCAGTACTTC.